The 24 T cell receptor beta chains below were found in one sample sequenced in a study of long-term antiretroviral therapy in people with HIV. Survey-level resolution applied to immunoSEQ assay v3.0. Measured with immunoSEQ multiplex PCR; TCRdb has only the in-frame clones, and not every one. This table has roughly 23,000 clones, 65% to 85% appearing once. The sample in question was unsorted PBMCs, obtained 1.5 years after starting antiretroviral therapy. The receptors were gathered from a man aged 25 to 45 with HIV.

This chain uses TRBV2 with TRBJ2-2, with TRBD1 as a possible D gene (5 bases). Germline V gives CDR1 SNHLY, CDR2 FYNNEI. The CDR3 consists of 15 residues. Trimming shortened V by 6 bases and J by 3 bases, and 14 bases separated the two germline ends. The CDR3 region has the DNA TGTGCCAGCAGGAAGGGGCGGACATACACCGGGGAGCTGTTTTTT. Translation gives CASRKGRTYTGELFF.

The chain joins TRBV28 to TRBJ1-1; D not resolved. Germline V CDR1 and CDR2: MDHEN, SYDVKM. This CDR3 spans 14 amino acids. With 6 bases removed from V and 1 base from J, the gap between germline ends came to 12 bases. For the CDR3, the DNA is TGTGCCAGCAGGGCCCTCGAGGGGAACACTGAAGCTTTCTTT. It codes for CASRALEGNTEAFF.

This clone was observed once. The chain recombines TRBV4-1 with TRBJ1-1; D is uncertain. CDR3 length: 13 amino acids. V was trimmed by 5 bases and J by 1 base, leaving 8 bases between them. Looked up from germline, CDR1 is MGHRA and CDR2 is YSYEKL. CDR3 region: CASSYNPNTEAFF. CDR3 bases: TGCGCCAGCAGCTACAACCCGAACACTGAAGCTTTCTTT.

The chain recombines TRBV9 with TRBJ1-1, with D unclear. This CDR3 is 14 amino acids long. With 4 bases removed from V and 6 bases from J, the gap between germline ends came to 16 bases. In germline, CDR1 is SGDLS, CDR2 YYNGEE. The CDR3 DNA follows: TGTGCCAGCAGCCTGACCAGCGAGAATTCTGAAGCTTTCTTT. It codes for CASSLTSENSEAFF.

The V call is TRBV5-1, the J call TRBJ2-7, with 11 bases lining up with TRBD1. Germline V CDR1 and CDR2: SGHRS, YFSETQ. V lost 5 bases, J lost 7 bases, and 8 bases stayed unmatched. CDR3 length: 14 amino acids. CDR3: CASRPGQGAGEQYF. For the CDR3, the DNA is TGCGCCAGCAGACCAGGACAGGGGGCTGGAGAGCAGTACTTC. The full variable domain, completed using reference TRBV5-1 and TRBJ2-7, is KAGVTQTPRYLIKTRGQQVTLSCSPISGHRSVSWYQQTPGQGLQFLFEYFSETQRNKGNFPGRFSGRQFSNSRSEMNVSTLELGDSALYLCASRPGQGAGEQYFGPGTRLTVT.

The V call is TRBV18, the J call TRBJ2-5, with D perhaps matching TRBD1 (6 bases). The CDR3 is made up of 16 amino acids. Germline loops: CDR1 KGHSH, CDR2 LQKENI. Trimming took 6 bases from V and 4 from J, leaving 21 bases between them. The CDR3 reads CASSLETGWSGETQYF. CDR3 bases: TGTGCCAGCTCTCTAGAAACAGGGTGGAGTGGAGAGACCCAGTACTTC.

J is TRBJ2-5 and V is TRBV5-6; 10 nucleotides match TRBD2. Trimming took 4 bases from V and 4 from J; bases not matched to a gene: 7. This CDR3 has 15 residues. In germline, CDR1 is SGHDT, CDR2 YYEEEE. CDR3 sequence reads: CASSLLAGKGETQYF. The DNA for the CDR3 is TGTGCCAGCAGCCTACTAGCGGGGAAGGGAGAGACCCAGTACTTC.

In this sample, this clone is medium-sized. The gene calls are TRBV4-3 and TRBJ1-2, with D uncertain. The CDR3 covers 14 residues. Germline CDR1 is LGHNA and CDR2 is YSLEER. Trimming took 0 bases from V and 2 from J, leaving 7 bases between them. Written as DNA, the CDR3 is TGCGCCAGCAGCCAAGACGCTGGGAACTATGGCTACACCTTC. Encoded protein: CASSQDAGNYGYTF.

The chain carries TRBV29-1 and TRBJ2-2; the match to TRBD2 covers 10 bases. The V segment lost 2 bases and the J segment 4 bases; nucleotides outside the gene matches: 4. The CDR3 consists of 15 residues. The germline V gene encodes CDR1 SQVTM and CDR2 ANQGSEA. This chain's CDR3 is CSVELAGDPTGELFF. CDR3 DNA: TGCAGCGTTGAACTAGCGGGGGACCCCACCGGGGAGCTGTTTTTT.

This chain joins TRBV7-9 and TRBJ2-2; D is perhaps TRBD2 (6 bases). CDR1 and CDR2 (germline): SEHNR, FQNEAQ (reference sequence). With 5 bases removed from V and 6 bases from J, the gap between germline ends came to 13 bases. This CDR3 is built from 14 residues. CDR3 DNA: TGTGCCAGCAGCGGGCGGGACGGTTCCGGGGAGCTGTTTTTT. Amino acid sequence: CASSGRDGSGELFF. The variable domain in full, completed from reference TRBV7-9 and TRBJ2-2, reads DTGVSQNPRHKITKRGQNVTFRCDPISEHNRLYWYRQTLGQGPEFLTYFQNEAQLEKSRLLSDRFSAERPKGSFSTLEIQRTEQGDSAMYLCASSGRDGSGELFFGEGSRLTVL.

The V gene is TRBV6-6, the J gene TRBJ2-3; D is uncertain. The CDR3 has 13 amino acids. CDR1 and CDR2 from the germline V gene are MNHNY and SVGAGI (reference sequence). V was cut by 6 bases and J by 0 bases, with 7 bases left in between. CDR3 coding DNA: TGTGCCAGCAGCCTCGACAGCACAGATACGCAGTATTTT. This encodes CASSLDSTDTQYF.

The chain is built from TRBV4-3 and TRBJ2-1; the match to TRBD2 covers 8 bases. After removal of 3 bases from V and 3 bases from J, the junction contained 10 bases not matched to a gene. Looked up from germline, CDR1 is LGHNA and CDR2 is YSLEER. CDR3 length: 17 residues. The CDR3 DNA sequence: TGCGCCAGCAGCCACTACTTAGCGGGACCAAACTACAATGAGCAGTTCTTC. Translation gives CASSHYLAGPNYNEQFF.

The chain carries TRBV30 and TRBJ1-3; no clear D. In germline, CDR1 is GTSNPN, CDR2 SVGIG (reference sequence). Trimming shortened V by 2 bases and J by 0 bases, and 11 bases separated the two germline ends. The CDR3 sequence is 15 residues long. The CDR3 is CAWSPWGSSGNTIYF. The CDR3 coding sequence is TGTGCCTGGAGTCCCTGGGGAAGCTCTGGAAACACCATATATTTT.

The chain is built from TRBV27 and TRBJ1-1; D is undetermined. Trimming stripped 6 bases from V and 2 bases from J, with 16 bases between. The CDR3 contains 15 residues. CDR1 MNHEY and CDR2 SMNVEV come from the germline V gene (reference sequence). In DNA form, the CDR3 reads TGTGCCAGCAGAACTCGGTTGACATTAAACACTGAAGCTTTCTTT. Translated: CASRTRLTLNTEAFF.

CDR3 DNA: TGTGCCAGCAGTGTGGACTCCCGAGGGAACACTGAAGCTTTCTTT. Translation: CASSVDSRGNTEAFF. The V gene is TRBV7-2, the J gene TRBJ1-1; no firm D call. The CDR3 is 15 amino acids. The V gene lost 6 bases and the J gene lost 1 base, with 15 bases spanning the gap. Germline CDR1 is SGHTA and CDR2 is FQGNSA. Supplemented by reference TRBV7-2 and TRBJ1-1, the full variable domain reads GAGVSQSPSNKVTEKGKDVELRCDPISGHTALYWYRQSLGQGLEFLIYFQGNSAPDKSGLPSDRFSAERTGGSVSTLTIQRTQQEDSAVYLCASSVDSRGNTEAFFGQGTRLTVV.

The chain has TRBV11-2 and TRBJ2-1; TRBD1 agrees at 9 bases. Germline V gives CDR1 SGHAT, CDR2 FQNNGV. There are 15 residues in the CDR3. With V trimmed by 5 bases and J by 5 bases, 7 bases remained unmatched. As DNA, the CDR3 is TGTGCCAGCAGCCCCACAGGGGGCCTGAACAATGAGCAGTTCTTC. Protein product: CASSPTGGLNNEQFF. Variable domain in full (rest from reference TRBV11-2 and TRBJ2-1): EAGVAQSPRYKIIEKRQSVAFWCNPISGHATLYWYQQILGQGPKLLIQFQNNGVVDDSQLPKDRFSAERLKGVDSTLKIQPAKLEDSAVYLCASSPTGGLNNEQFFGPGTRLTVL.

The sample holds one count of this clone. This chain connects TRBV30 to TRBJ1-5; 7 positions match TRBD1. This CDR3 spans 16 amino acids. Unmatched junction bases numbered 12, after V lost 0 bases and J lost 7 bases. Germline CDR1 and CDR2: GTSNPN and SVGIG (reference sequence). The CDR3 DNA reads TGTGCCTGGAGTGTACAGGGGAACAGGGAATTCCAGCCCCAGCATTTT. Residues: CAWSVQGNREFQPQHF.

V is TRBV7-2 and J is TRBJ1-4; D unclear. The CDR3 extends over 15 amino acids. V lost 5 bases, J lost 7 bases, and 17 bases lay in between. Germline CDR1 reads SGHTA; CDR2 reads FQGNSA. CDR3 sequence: CASSPPLRRGEKLFF. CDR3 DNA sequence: TGTGCCAGCAGCCCCCCTCTCCGGCGGGGTGAAAAACTGTTTTTT. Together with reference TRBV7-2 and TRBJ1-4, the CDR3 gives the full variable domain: GAGVSQSPSNKVTEKGKDVELRCDPISGHTALYWYRQSLGQGLEFLIYFQGNSAPDKSGLPSDRFSAERTGGSVSTLTIQRTQQEDSAVYLCASSPPLRRGEKLFFGSGTQLSVL.

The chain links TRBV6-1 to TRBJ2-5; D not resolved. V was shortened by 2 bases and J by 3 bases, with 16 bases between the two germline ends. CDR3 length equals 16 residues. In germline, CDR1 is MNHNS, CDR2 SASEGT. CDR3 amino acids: CASSEPGRVEEETQYF. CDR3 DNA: TGTGCCAGCAGTGAACCAGGACGGGTGGAAGAAGAGACCCAGTACTTC.

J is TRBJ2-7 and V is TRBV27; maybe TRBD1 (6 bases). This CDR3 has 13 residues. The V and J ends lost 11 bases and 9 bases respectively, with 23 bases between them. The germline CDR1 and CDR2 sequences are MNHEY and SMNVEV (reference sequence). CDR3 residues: CAWHGTLIGGQYF. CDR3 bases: TGTGCCTGGCACGGGACCTTGATAGGGGGGCAGTACTTC.

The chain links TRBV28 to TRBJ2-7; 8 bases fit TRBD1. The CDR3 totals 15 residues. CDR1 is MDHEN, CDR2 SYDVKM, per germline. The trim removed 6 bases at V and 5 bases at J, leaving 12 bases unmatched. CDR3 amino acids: CASSPRQGFFDEQYF. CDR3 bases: TGTGCCAGCAGCCCTCGACAGGGGTTCTTCGACGAGCAGTACTTC.

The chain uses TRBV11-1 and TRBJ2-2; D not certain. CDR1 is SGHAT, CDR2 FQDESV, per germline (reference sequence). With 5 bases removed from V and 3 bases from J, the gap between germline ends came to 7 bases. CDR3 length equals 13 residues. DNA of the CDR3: TGTGCCAGCAGCCAGGCGTACACCGGGGAGCTGTTTTTT. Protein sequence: CASSQAYTGELFF.

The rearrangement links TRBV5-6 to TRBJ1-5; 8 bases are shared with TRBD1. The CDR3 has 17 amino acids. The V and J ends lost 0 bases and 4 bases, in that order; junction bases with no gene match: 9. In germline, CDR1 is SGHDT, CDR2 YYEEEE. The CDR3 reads CASSLDGQGGENQPQHF. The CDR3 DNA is TGTGCCAGCAGCTTGGACGGACAGGGCGGGGAGAATCAGCCCCAGCATTTT.

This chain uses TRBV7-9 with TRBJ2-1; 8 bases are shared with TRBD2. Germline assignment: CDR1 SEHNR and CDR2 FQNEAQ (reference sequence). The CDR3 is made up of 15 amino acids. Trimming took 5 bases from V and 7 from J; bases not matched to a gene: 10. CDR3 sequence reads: CASSPSGGWQNEQFF. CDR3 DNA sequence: TGTGCCAGCAGCCCAAGCGGGGGTTGGCAGAATGAGCAGTTCTTC. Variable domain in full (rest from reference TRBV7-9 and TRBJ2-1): DTGVSQNPRHKITKRGQNVTFRCDPISEHNRLYWYRQTLGQGPEFLTYFQNEAQLEKSRLLSDRFSAERPKGSFSTLEIQRTEQGDSAMYLCASSPSGGWQNEQFFGPGTRLTVL.